This record concerns one T cell receptor beta chain sequence. As to treatment: preoperative locoregional IRX-2 cytokine immunotherapy. This sample is drawn from a study of preoperative IRX-2 immunotherapy in early breast cancer. Germline CDR1 and CDR2: MGHRA and YSYEKL. The CDR3 runs 12 residues. Deletions cut 0 bases from V and 4 bases from J, with 4 bases between. Sequencing was performed with immunoSEQ multiplex PCR; in TCRdb, only in-frame clones are kept and a portion is missing. Of 30,000 to 35,000 clones listed, nearly 95% were seen once; the top ten hold about 6%. This sample was taken from a patient treated with IRX-2 immunotherapy. The genes are TRBV4-1 and TRBJ2-7; D is unresolved. This TCR derives from a human donor with breast cancer. CDR3 sequence reads: CASSQDGYEQYF. In DNA form, the CDR3 reads TGCGCCAGCAGCCAAGACGGTTACGAGCAGTACTTC.